This T cell receptor beta chain was obtained from a study of blood T cell repertoires in COVID-19. For the study at large: The United States, Italy and Spain were the sources of the acute and convalescent COVID-19 samples. Sources were T cells, B-cell-depleted T cells, or PBMCs; the material itself was cDNA or gDNA.

The CDR3 consists of 15 residues. Germline values: CDR1 SGHRS, CDR2 YFSETQ. The V and J ends lost 4 bases and 5 bases respectively, with 17 bases between them. Authors' analysis steps: Researchers report that nucleated cell counts were estimated from reference gene primer amplification. Sequenced by immunoSEQ multiplex PCR; TCRdb stores in-frame clones only, minus some. V, J and clone size derive from that table, while D and trimming were established from the DNA sequence. In the table there are 490,000 or so clones, around 89% of which are singletons. Input material: PBMCs or T cells enriched from blood (not recorded which). This sequence originates from a woman in her thirties or forties who had recovered from COVID-19. V gene TRBV5-1 combines with J gene TRBJ2-3; TRBD2 might be the D (6 bases). The DNA of the CDR3 is TGCGCCAGCAGCCATCCTCTGGGGCGGGGAGATACGCAGTATTTT. Encoded protein: CASSHPLGRGDTQYF. Full variable domain (missing parts from reference TRBV5-1 and TRBJ2-3): KAGVTQTPRYLIKTRGQQVTLSCSPISGHRSVSWYQQTPGQGLQFLFEYFSETQRNKGNFPGRFSGRQFSNSRSEMNVSTLELGDSALYLCASSHPLGRGDTQYFGPGTRLTVL.